This TCR beta chain was found in a study of CD8 T cells in Susac syndrome. Sequencing of TCR beta was performed on blood CD8+ T cells and on blood CD4+ T cells. RNA, at 0.5 to 1 ug, was reverse transcribed with random hexamers. MiXCR, applied by TCRdb to the immunoSEQ multiplex PCR reads, yields one record per CDR3 protein. In the table there are approximately 200,000 distinct CDR3 sequences, roughly 96% of which are singletons. The CDR3 spans 14 residues. Germline CDR1 is GTSNPN and CDR2 is SVGIG (reference sequence). V lost 2 bases and J lost 5, with 13 bases in between. The chain employs TRBV30 and TRBJ1-5, with TRBD1 as a possible D gene (6 bases). The TCR sequence derives from a human donor with multiple sclerosis. Sequences were obtained from CD4+ T cells from PBMCs. CDR3 sequence reads: CAWSPSQGHQPQHF. The CDR3 nucleotides are TGTGCCTGGAGTCCCTCCCAGGGGCATCAGCCCCAGCATTTT.